Listed below are T cell receptor beta chains from one sample, sequenced in a study of OX40 agonist ivuxolimab in advanced cancers. Profiling relied on immunoSEQ multiplex PCR, and the TCRdb table lists in-frame clones only, not all of them. The sample holds some 77,000 clones; roughly 87% are singletons and the top ten take 6.2%. This material consisted of CD4+ or CD8+ T cells sorted from blood, taken in a trial of the OX40 agonist ivuxolimab. These receptors all come from an adult with an advanced solid tumor such as melanoma, head and neck, liver or kidney cancer. Each CDR3 is given with its conserved first and last residue. Each record gives: V gene, clone size, J gene, D gene, CDR3 protein, CDR3 DNA. D genes are given only for firm matches. Clone size is not always given. Where it is, it says once, few, many or a class for expanded clones.

V: TRBV27; size: -; J: TRBJ2-1; D: TRBD2; CDR3: CASSFTLAAYNEQFF; DNA: TGTGCCAGCAGTTTCACACTAGCGGCTTACAATGAGCAGTTCTTC
V: TRBV5-1; size: -; J: TRBJ1-4; D: -; CDR3: CASSLEGLPMKKLFF; DNA: TGCGCCAGCAGCTTGGAAGGCCTACCAATGAAAAAACTGTTTTTT
V: TRBV7-2; size: -; J: TRBJ1-1; D: -; CDR3: CASSFSVANTEAFF; DNA: TGTGCCAGCAGCTTTTCGGTGGCGAACACTGAGGCTTTCTTT
V: TRBV7-2; size: -; J: TRBJ1-1; D: -; CDR3: CASSLDRNTEAFF; DNA: TGTGCCAGCAGCTTAGACAGGAACACTGAAGCTTTCTTT
V: TRBV6-1; size: -; J: TRBJ2-2; D: -; CDR3: CASVQGNTGELFF; DNA: TGTGCCAGTGTACAGGGGAACACCGGGGAGCTGTTTTTT
V: TRBV4-3; size: -; J: TRBJ1-1; D: -; CDR3: CASSQGSNTEAFF; DNA: TGCGCCAGCAGCCAAGGGTCCAACACTGAAGCTTTCTTT
V: TRBV5-1; size: -; J: TRBJ2-3; D: TRBD1; CDR3: CASSPGTGADTQYF; DNA: TGCGCCAGCAGCCCCGGGACAGGGGCAGATACGCAGTATTTT
V: TRBV10-3; size: -; J: TRBJ2-7; D: TRBD1; CDR3: CAISEPGTGGGYEQYF; DNA: TGTGCCATCAGTGAGCCCGGGACAGGGGGCGGCTACGAGCAGTACTTC
V: TRBV19; size: -; J: TRBJ1-2; D: TRBD1; CDR3: CASRLQGLKYGYTF; DNA: TGTGCCAGTAGGCTACAGGGGTTGAAGTATGGCTACACCTTC
V: TRBV4-3; size: -; J: TRBJ2-5; D: TRBD2; CDR3: CASSPGTSGRVWETQYF; DNA: TGCGCCAGCAGCCCGGGGACTAGCGGGAGGGTGTGGGAGACCCAGTACTTC
V: TRBV5-1; size: -; J: TRBJ2-1; D: -; CDR3: CASSLGVINEQFF; DNA: TGCGCCAGCAGCTTGGGGGTCATCAATGAGCAGTTCTTC
V: TRBV2; size: -; J: TRBJ1-4; D: -; CDR3: CASSEGDNQKLFF; DNA: TGTGCCAGCAGTGAAGGGGACAACCAAAAACTGTTTTTT
V: TRBV19; size: -; J: TRBJ2-3; D: -; CDR3: CASTDTGSTDTQYF; DNA: TGTGCCAGTACAGATACAGGCAGCACAGATACGCAGTATTTT
V: TRBV5-1; size: once; J: TRBJ1-6; D: TRBD1; CDR3: CASSHGQAYNSPLHF; DNA: TGCGCCAGCAGCCACGGACAGGCGTATAATTCACCCCTCCACTTT
V: TRBV5-1; size: -; J: TRBJ2-5; D: TRBD2; CDR3: CASTRGLARETQYF; DNA: TGCGCCAGCACCCGGGGACTAGCCCGAGAGACCCAGTACTTC
V: TRBV15; size: -; J: TRBJ2-1; D: TRBD2; CDR3: CATSRVGFLGGSISYNEQFF; DNA: TGTGCCACCAGCAGAGTTGGGTTTCTGGGGGGGAGCATTTCCTACAATGAGCAGTTCTTC
V: TRBV18; size: -; J: TRBJ1-1; D: -; CDR3: CASSPGITEAFF; DNA: TGTGCCAGCTCACCAGGGATCACTGAAGCTTTCTTT
V: TRBV7-3; size: -; J: TRBJ2-7; D: TRBD1; CDR3: CASSPGQGSEQYF; DNA: TGTGCCAGCAGCCCGGGACAGGGGAGCGAGCAGTACTTC
V: TRBV27; size: -; J: TRBJ1-2; D: -; CDR3: CASSFTVDSYGYTF; DNA: TGTGCCAGCAGTTTTACAGTAGACAGCTATGGCTACACCTTC
V: TRBV10-3; size: -; J: TRBJ1-5; D: -; CDR3: CAISWEGGNQPQHF; DNA: TGTGCCATCAGCTGGGAAGGAGGCAATCAGCCCCAGCATTTT
V: TRBV15; size: -; J: TRBJ2-2; D: TRBD1; CDR3: CATSRRQGAATGELFF; DNA: TGTGCCACCAGCAGAAGACAGGGGGCTGCCACCGGGGAGCTGTTTTTT
V: TRBV19; size: -; J: TRBJ1-3; D: TRBD1; CDR3: CASRGTGYTGNTIYF; DNA: TGTGCCAGTAGGGGGACAGGGTACACTGGAAACACCATATATTTT
V: TRBV5-6; size: -; J: TRBJ1-2; D: -; CDR3: CASTIGTLGYTF; DNA: TGTGCCAGCACCATCGGGACTTTGGGCTACACCTTC
V: TRBV9; size: -; J: TRBJ1-1; D: -; CDR3: CASSVVGEGGGEAFF; DNA: TGTGCCAGCAGCGTAGTTGGAGAAGGCGGGGGGGAAGCTTTCTTT
V: TRBV4-3; size: -; J: TRBJ2-3; D: -; CDR3: CASSQGVAKADTQYF; DNA: TGCGCCAGCAGCCAAGGGGTAGCCAAGGCAGATACGCAGTATTTT
V: TRBV5-4; size: medium-sized; J: TRBJ2-3; D: -; CDR3: CASSPTGDTQYF; DNA: TGTGCCAGCAGCCCGACCGGAGATACGCAGTATTTT
V: TRBV7-9; size: -; J: TRBJ1-1; D: TRBD1; CDR3: CASSSAKGQGSAFF; DNA: TGTGCCAGCAGCTCGGCGAAGGGACAGGGTTCAGCTTTCTTT
V: TRBV2; size: -; J: TRBJ2-1; D: -; CDR3: CASRPNFHNEQFF; DNA: TGTGCCAGTCGGCCTAATTTCCACAATGAGCAGTTCTTC
V: TRBV7-3; size: -; J: TRBJ2-3; D: TRBD2; CDR3: CASSLAAGELDTQYF; DNA: TGTGCCAGCAGCTTAGCAGCGGGGGAGTTAGATACGCAGTATTTT